This TCR beta chain was recovered during a study of prognosis after radiotherapy for stage I lung cancer (dated by TCRdb to the early 2020s). Study-level background: Between April 2018 and early 2019, 20 or so patients with stage I NSCLC were enrolled in Nanjing, China. SBRT was not combined with any concurrent therapy in any patient. Every patient was deemed medically inoperable, around twelve because of comorbidities and 7 because they refused surgery. Image-guided IMRT or VMAT was used to deliver SBRT in 3 to 5 fractions at a biologically effective dose of at least 100 Gy. Tumor histology was squamous cell carcinoma in several patients and adenocarcinoma in roughly 13. Newly diagnosed primary stage I lung tumors occurred in approximately 15 patients, and oligometastatic NSCLC after surgical resection of the primary tumor occurred in about 5. The study took one blood sample before SBRT and one after SBRT from each of approximately 20 patients and sequenced all 40 or so samples. Four of the 19 patients developed distant metastases after SBRT, at a median of around seven months; the other 15 showed no significant progression. The cohort was made up of 10 to 15 men and about 6 women, with a median age of approximately 74 years and an age range of about 53 to 95 years. This study profiled peripheral blood TCR beta repertoires from stage I NSCLC patients before and after stereotactic body radiotherapy and linked the repertoires to distant failure. Overall study results and their limits: The study was limited by its small cohort and short follow-up, and the findings require independent validation. No determination of tumor specificity was made for expanded TCR clones. All reported P values were unadjusted for multiple comparisons. Differences in TRBV and TRBJ usage frequencies by metastasis status were reportedly observed in two V genes at baseline and in fewer than 10 V and two J genes after SBRT. After SBRT, the number of unique TCR clones decreased (median around 9,400 before versus 6,500 to 7,000 after; Wilcoxon paired P=0.011). Post-SBRT Shannon entropy and its change from baseline were lower in patients who developed distant metastases; baseline Shannon entropy was not associated with metastases.

On this clonotype itself: Its binding antigen is unknown. The junction differs from germline at one of its ends, possibly a read error.

No patient had a history of other malignancies or prior chemotherapy or radiotherapy, and all had node-negative disease on CT and PET/CT. Six milliliters of peripheral venous blood were drawn into EDTA tubes at each of two time points. PBMCs were isolated by Ficoll-Paque Plus density-gradient centrifugation. Samples were stored at -80°C immediately after collection until analysis. The CDR3 measures 14 amino acids from cysteine to phenylalanine. Of all the DNA, just the CDR3 is kept, 42 bases in frame from base 1. From a lookup of the germline V gene (reference sequence), CDR1 and CDR2 are GTSNPN and SVGIG. Two rounds of multiplex PCR were performed to amplify the TCR beta CDR3 region from genomic DNA. In the first round of PCR, primers specific to each TRBV and TRBJ gene were used, and the primer sequences are filed in Chinese patent CN105087789A. The second PCR round used universal primers. The Roche High Pure PCR Template Preparation Kit was used to extract genomic DNA from frozen PBMCs. Paired-end sequencing with 151 bp reads was performed on the libraries using an Illumina HiSeq 3000. As for how the authors treated the data: Raw reads lacking the multiplex PCR primer sequences were removed with CutAdapt. Using PEAR, the high-quality paired reads were merged into contigs. MiXCR assigned TRB V, D and J gene segments to each contig by aligning to reference sequences. To remove sequencing errors, CDR3 sequences were clustered according to base quality and sequence similarity. Diversity was measured as Shannon entropy normalized by the natural log of productive TCR sequence number. Clonality was computed as one minus the ratio of Shannon entropy to the natural log of the number of unique clonotypes. The Youden index of ROC curves was used to select progression-free survival cut-offs for repertoire metrics, and analyses were performed in R 3.5.3. The public reads were reanalyzed by TCRdb: fastp trimming at Q25, MiXCR alignment, in-frame beta chains only. Entries are consolidated by CDR3 protein sequence, retaining the most common genes and DNA. TCRdb's processing, not the study's, gives the V and J calls here. Here the sample has fewer than 25,000 distinct CDR3 sequences; about a quarter occur a single time. Around a fifth of the sample belongs to the ten largest clones.

This receptor chain uses TRBV30 and TRBJ2-7, with 10 central nucleotides matching TRBD1. Sequenced material: PBMCs, taken before or after stereotactic body radiation therapy (not recorded which). This TCR was sampled from a donor over 45 with non-small cell lung cancer. Here the CDR3 is given as CARSVRQGAREQYF. Here is the DNA: TGCGCCCGGAGTGTAAGACAGGGGGCGCGCGAGCAGTACTTC.